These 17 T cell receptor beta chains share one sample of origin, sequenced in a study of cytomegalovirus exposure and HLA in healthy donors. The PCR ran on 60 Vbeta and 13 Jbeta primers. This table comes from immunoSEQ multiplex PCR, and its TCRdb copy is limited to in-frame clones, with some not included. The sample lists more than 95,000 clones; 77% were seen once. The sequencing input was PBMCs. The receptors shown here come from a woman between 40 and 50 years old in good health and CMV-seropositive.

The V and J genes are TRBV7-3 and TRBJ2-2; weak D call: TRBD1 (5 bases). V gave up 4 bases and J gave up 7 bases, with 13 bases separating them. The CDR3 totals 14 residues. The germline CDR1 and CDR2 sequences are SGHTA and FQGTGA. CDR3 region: CASSSAPGFGELFF. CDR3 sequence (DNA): TGTGCCAGCAGCTCCGCGCCAGGGTTCGGGGAGCTGTTTTTT.

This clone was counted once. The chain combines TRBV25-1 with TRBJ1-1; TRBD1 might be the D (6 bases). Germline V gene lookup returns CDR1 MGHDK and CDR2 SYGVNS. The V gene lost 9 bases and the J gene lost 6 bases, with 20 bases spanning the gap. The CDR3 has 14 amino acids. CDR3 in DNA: TGTGCCAGTATCCCAAGGGGGGGGCAGTCTGAAGCTTTCTTT. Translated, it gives CASIPRGGQSEAFF. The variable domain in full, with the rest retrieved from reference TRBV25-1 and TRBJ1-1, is EADIYQTPRYLVIGTGKKITLECSQTMGHDKMYWYQQDPGMELHLIHYSYGVNSTEKGDLSSESTVSRIRTEHFPLTLESARPSHTSQYLCASIPRGGQSEAFFGQGTRLTVV.

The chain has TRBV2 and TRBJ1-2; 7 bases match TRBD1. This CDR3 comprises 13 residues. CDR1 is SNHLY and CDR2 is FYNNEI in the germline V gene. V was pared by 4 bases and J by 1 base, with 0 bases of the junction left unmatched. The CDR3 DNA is TGTGCCAGCAGTGGACAGGGTAACTATGGCTACACCTTC. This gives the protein CASSGQGNYGYTF. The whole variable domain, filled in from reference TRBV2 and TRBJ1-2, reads EPEVTQTPSHQVTQMGQEVILRCVPISNHLYFYWYRQILGQKVEFLVSFYNNEISEKSEIFDDQFSVERPDGSNFTLKIRSTKLEDSAMYFCASSGQGNYGYTFGSGTRLTVV.

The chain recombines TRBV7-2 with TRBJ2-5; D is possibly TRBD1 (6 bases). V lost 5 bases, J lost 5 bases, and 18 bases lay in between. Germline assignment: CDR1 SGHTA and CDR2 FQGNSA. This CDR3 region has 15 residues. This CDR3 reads CASSILDRPYETQYF. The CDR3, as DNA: TGTGCCAGCAGCATACTTGACAGGCCTTATGAGACCCAGTACTTC.

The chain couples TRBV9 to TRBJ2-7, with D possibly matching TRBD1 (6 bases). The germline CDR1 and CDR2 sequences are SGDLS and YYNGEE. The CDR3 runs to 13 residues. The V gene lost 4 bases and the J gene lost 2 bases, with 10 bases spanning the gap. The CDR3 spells CASSREGAYEQYF. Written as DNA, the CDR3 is TGTGCCAGCAGCCGAGAGGGGGCCTACGAGCAGTACTTC.

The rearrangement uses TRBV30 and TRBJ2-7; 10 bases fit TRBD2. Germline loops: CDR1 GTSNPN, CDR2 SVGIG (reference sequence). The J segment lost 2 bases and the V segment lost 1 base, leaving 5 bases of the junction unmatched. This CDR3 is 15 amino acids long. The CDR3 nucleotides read TGTGCCTGGAGTGGCTTAGCGGGGGGAACCTACGAGCAGTACTTC. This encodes CAWSGLAGGTYEQYF. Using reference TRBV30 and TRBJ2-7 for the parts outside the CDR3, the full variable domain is SQTIHQWPATLVQPVGSPLSLECTVEGTSNPNLYWYRQAAGRGLQLLFYSVGIGQISSEVPQNLSASRPQDRQFILSSKKLLLSDSGFYLCAWSGLAGGTYEQYFGPGTRLTVT.

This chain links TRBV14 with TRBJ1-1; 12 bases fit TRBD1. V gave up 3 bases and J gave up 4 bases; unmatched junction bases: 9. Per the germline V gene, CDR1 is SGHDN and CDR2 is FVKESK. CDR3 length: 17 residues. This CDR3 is CASSHPRDRGQGTEAFF. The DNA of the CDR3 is TGTGCCAGCAGCCACCCCAGGGACAGGGGGCAGGGCACTGAAGCTTTCTTT. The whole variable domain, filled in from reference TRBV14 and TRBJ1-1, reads EAGVTQFPSHSVIEKGQTVTLRCDPISGHDNLYWYRRVMGKEIKFLLHFVKESKQDESGMPNNRFLAERTGGTYSTLKVQPAELEDSGVYFCASSHPRDRGQGTEAFFGQGTRLTVV.

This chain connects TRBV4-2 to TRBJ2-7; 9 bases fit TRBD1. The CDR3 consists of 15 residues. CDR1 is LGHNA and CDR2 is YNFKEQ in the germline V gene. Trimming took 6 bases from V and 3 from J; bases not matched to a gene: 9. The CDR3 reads CASSPTRTGDYEQYF. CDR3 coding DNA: TGTGCCAGCAGTCCCACACGGACAGGGGACTACGAGCAGTACTTC.

CDR3 bases: TGTGCCACCAGCAGAGATCGACTAGCGGGAGGTCGGTACGAGCAGTACTTC. This codes for CATSRDRLAGGRYEQYF. This rearrangement joins TRBV15 to TRBJ2-7, with 13 bases matching TRBD2. Germline CDR1 LNHNV, CDR2 YYDKDF (reference sequence). The CDR3 runs 17 residues. Germline trimming cut 0 bases from V and 4 bases from J; bases unmatched to any gene: 6.

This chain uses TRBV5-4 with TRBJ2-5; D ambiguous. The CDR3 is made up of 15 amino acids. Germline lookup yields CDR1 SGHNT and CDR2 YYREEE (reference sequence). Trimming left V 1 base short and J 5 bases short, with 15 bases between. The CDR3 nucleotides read TGTGCCAGCAGCTTGACGTCACAGCTCGAGGAGACCCAGTACTTC. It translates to CASSLTSQLEETQYF. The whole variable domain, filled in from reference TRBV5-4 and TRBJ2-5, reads ETGVTQSPTHLIKTRGQQVTLRCSSQSGHNTVSWYQQALGQGPQFIFQYYREEENGRGNFPPRFSGLQFPNYSSELNVNALELDDSALYLCASSLTSQLEETQYFGPGTRLLVL.

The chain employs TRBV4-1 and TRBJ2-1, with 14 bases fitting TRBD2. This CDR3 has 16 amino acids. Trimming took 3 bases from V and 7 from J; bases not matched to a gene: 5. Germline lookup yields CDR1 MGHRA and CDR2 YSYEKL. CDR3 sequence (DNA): TGCGCCAGCAGCCAGTGGGGACTAGCGGGAGCGAATGAGCAGTTCTTC. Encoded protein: CASSQWGLAGANEQFF.

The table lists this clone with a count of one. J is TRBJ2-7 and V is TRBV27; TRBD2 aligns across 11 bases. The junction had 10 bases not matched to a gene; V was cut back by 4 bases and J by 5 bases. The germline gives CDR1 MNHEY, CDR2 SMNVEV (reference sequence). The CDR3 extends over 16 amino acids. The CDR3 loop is CASSSARTSGFHEQYF. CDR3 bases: TGTGCCAGCAGTTCAGCCCGGACTAGCGGGTTCCACGAGCAGTACTTC.

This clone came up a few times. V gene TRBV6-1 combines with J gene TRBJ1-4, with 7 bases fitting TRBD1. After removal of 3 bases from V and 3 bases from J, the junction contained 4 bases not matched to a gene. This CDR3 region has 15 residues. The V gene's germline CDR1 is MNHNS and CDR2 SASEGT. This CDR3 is CASSEGQYPNEKLFF. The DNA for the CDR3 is TGTGCCAGCAGTGAGGGACAGTACCCTAATGAAAAACTGTTTTTT.

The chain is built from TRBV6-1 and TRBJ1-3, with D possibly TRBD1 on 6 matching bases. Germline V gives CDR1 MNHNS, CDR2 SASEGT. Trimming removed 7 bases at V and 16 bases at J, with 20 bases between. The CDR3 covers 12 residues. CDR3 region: CASNPREDRYYF. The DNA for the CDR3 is TGTGCCAGCAATCCTCGCGAGGACAGATACTATTTT.

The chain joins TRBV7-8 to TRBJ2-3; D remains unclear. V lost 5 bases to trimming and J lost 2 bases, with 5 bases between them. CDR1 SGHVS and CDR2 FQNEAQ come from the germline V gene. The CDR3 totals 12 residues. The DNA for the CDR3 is TGTGCCAGCAGCCAACACACAGATACGCAGTATTTT. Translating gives CASSQHTDTQYF.

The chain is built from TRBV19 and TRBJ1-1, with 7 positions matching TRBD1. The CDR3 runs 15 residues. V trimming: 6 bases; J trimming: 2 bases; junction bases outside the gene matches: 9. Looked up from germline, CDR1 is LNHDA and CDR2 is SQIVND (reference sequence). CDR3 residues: CASRDWDSQNTEAFF. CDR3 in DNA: TGTGCCAGTAGAGACTGGGACAGCCAAAACACTGAAGCTTTCTTT.

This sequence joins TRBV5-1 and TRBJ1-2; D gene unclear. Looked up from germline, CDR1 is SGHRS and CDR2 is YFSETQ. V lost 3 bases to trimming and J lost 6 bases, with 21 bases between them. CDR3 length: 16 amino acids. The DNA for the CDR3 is TGCGCCAGCAGCTACGATTTGGCCTGGGGAGTTAATGGCTACACCTTC. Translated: CASSYDLAWGVNGYTF.